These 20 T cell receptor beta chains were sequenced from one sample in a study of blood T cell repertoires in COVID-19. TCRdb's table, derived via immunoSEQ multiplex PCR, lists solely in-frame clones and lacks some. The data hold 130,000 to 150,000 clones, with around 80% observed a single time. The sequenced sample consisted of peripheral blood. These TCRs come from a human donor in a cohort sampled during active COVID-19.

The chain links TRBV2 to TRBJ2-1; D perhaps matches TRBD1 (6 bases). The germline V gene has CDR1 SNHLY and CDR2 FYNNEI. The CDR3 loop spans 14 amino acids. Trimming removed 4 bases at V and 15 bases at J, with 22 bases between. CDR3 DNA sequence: TGTGCCAGCAGTGCCCCAGGGGTAGCCTACGTACTGTTCTTC. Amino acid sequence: CASSAPGVAYVLFF.

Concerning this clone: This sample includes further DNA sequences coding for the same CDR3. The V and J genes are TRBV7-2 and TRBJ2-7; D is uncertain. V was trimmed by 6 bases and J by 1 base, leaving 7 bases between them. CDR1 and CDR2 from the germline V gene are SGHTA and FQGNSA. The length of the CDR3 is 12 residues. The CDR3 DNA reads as TGTGCCAGCAGTCTGAGTTCCTACGAGCAGTACTTC. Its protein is CASSLSSYEQYF.

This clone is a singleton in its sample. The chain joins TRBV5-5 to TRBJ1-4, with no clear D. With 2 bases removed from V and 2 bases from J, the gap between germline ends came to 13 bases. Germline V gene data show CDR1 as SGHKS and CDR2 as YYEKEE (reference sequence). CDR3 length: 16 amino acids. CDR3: CASSFVVRATNEKLFF. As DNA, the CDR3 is TGTGCCAGCAGCTTTGTGGTGCGGGCGACTAATGAAAAACTGTTTTTT.

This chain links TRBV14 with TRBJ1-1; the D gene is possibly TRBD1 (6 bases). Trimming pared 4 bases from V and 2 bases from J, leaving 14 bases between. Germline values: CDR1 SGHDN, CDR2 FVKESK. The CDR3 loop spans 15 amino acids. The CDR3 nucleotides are TGTGCCAGCAGCCGAGTTGGGGGGGCAAACACTGAAGCTTTCTTT. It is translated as CASSRVGGANTEAFF.

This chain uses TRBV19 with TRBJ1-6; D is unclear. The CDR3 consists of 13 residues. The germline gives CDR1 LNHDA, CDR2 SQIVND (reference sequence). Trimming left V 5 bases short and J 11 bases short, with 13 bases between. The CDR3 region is CASSPEGRTPLHF. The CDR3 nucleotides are TGTGCCAGTAGTCCGGAGGGAAGAACACCCCTCCACTTT.

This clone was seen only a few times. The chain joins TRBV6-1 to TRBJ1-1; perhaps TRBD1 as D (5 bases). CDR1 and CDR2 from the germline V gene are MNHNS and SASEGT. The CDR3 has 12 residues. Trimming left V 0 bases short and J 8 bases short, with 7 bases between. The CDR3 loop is CASSEAKGEAFF. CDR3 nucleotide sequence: TGTGCCAGCAGTGAAGCGAAGGGGGAAGCTTTCTTT.

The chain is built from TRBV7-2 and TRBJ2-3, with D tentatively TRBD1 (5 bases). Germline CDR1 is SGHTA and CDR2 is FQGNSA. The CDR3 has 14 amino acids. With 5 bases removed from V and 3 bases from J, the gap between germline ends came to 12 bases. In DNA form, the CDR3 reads TGTGCCAGCAGCCCCCAGGGTGTGACAGATACGCAGTATTTT. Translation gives CASSPQGVTDTQYF.

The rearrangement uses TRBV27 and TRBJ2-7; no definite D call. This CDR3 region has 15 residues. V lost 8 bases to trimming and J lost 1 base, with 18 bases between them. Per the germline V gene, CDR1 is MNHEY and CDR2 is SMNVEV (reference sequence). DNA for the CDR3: TGTGCCAGCTCCCCTTCTTTCAGGATTTCCTACGAGCAGTACTTC. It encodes CASSPSFRISYEQYF.

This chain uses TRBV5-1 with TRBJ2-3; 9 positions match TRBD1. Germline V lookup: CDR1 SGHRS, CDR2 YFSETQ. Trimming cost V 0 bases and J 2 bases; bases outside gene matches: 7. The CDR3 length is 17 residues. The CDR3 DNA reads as TGCGCCAGCAGCTTGGCCTTGGGGACAGGGCACACAGATACGCAGTATTTT. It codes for CASSLALGTGHTDTQYF.

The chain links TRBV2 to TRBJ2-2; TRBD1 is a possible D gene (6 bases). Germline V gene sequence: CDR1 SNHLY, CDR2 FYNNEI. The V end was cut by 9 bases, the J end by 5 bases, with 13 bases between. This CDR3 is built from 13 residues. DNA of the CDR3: TGTGCCAGTGGAAAAAGGGGGACCGGGGAGCTGTTTTTT. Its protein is CASGKRGTGELFF.

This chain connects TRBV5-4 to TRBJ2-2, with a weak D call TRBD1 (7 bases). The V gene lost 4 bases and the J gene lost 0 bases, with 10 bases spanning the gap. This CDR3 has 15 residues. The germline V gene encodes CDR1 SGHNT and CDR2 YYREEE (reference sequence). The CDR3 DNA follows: TGTGCCAGCAGCAGCAGGGGGGCGAACACCGGGGAGCTGTTTTTT. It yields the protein CASSSRGANTGELFF.

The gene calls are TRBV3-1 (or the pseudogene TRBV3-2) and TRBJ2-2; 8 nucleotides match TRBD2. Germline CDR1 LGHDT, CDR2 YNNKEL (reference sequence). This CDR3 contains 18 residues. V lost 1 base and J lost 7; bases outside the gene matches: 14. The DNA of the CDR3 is TGTGCCAGCAGCCAAGTACCCGGCGCGGGGGGTCGGGGCGGGGAGCTGTTTTTT. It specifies CASSQVPGAGGRGGELFF.

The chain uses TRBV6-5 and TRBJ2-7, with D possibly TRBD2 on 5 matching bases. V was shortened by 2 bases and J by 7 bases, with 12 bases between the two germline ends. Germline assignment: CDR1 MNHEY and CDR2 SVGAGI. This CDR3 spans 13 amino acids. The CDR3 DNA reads TGTGCCAGCAGTTACCTCCTTTCGGGAGAGCAGTACTTC. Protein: CASSYLLSGEQYF.

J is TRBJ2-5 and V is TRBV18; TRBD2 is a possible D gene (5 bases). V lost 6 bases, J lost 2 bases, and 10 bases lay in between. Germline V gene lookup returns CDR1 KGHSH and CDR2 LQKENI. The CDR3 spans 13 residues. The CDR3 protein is CASSPGRQETQYF. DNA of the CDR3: TGTGCCAGCTCCCCGGGGAGACAAGAGACCCAGTACTTC.

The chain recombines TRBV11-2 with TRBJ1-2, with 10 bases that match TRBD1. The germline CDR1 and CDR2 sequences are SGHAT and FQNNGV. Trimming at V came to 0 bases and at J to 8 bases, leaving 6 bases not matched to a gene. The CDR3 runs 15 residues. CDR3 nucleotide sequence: TGTGCCAGCAGCTTAGATCGGACAGGGGGATGGGGCTACACCTTC. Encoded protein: CASSLDRTGGWGYTF. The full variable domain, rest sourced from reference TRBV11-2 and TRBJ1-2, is EAGVAQSPRYKIIEKRQSVAFWCNPISGHATLYWYQQILGQGPKLLIQFQNNGVVDDSQLPKDRFSAERLKGVDSTLKIQPAKLEDSAVYLCASSLDRTGGWGYTFGSGTRLTVV.

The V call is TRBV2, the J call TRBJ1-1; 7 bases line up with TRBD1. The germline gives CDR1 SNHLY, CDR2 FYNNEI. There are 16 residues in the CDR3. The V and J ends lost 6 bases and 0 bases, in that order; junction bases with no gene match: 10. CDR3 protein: CASSHDRELLNTEAFF. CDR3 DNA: TGTGCCAGCAGCCATGACAGGGAATTATTGAACACTGAAGCTTTCTTT.

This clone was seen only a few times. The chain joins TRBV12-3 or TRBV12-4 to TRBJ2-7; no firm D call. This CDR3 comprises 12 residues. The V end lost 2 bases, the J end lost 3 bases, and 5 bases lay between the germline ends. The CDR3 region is CASSLYRYEQYF. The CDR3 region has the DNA TGTGCCAGCAGTTTATATCGCTACGAGCAGTACTTC.

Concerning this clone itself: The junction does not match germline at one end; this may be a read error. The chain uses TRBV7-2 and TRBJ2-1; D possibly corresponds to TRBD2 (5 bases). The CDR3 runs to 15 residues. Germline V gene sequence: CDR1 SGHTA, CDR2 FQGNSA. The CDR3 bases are TGTGCCAGCTCCAATCGTAGGGCGCCGGGGAATGGGCAGTTCTTC. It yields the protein CASSNRRAPGNGQFF.

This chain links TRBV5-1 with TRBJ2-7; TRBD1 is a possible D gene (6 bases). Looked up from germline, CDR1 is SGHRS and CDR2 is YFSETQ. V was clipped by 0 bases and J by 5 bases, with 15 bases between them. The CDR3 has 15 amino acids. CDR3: CASSLGGTYRNEQYF. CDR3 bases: TGCGCCAGCAGCTTGGGGGGGACATATCGAAACGAGCAGTACTTC.

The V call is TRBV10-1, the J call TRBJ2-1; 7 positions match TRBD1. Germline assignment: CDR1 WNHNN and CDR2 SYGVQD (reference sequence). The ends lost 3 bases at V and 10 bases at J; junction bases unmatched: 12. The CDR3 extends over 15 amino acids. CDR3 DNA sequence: TGCGCCAGCAGTGACGGGTGGACAGGCCGCTGGGAGCAGTTCTTC. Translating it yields CASSDGWTGRWEQFF.